This TCR beta chain is drawn from a study of blood T cell repertoires in COVID-19. Germline CDR1 and CDR2: SGHRS and YFSETQ. Trimming removed 3 bases at V and 5 bases at J, with 18 bases between. The CDR3 runs 15 residues. Authors' analysis steps: Estimated nucleated cell counts came from reference gene primer amplification. Here immunoSEQ multiplex PCR was the method, and the copy in TCRdb shows in-frame clones only, minus some. V and J calls and clone size are those listed in that table; D and trimming were worked out from the DNA. The table has approximately 230,000 clones, around 84% seen once. This rearrangement joins TRBV5-1 to TRBJ2-7; TRBD1 might be the D (6 bases). Sequenced: peripheral blood. This sequence was found in a man aged 30 to 39 with active or convalescent COVID-19. This chain's CDR3 is CASSSPSLRGNEQYF. In DNA, the CDR3 is TGCGCCAGCAGCTCACCTTCCCTCAGGGGCAACGAGCAGTACTTC.